This is a list of T cell receptor beta chains from one sample in a study of T cell repertoires in cytomegalovirus infection. Each CDR3 protein gets one entry after TCRdb re-called the reads with MiXCR. The data show roughly 920,000 distinct CDR3 sequences, approximately 33% seen once. No antigen has been assigned to these receptors. The sequences come from cultured CD8+ T cells from PBMCs, collected from culture after CMV antigen stimulation. These receptors all stem from a human donor in good health (CMV status not recorded). Some clones in this sample may be carry-over from other donors' samples. Both conserved end residues are part of each CDR3. The D gene is left open where the match is weak. Clone size, where shown, is once, few, many, or a class for clones that have expanded.

size: few
D: TRBD2
J: TRBJ2-1
length: 17
V: TRBV20-1
CDR3: CSHLGLAGGSVNNEQFF
DNA: TGCAGCCACCTCGGGCTAGCGGGGGGCAGCGTTAACAATGAGCAGTTCTTC

size: -
D: TRBD1
J: TRBJ1-5
length: 21
V: TRBV6-1
CDR3: CASSEWRTGAPKINSNQPQHF
DNA: TGTGCCAGCAGTGAATGGCGGACAGGGGCTCCTAAAATTAACAGCAATCAGCCCCAGCATTTT

size: -
D: TRBD2
J: TRBJ2-3
length: 15
V: TRBV19
CDR3: CASNMGTSGTDTQYF
DNA: TGTGCCAGTAATATGGGAACTAGCGGCACAGATACGCAGTATTTT

size: few
D: -
J: TRBJ1-4
length: 20
V: TRBV4-3
CDR3: CASSQDPAGITAATNEKLFF
DNA: TGCGCCAGCAGCCAAGACCCCGCAGGGATAACTGCTGCAACTAATGAAAAACTGTTTTTT

size: -
D: -
J: TRBJ1-5
length: 13
V: TRBV6-5
CDR3: CASSYSSHQPQHF
DNA: TGTGCCAGCAGTTACTCAAGCCATCAGCCCCAGCATTTT

size: -
D: -
J: TRBJ1-1
length: 15
V: TRBV5-1
CDR3: CASSLSAVDDTEAFF
DNA: TGCGCCAGCAGCTTATCTGCAGTGGACGACACTGAAGCTTTCTTT

size: few
D: TRBD1
J: TRBJ2-1
length: 15
V: TRBV20-1
CDR3: CSAPRGDRAYNEQFF
DNA: TGCAGTGCCCCCAGGGGGGACAGGGCATACAATGAGCAGTTCTTC

size: few
D: -
J: TRBJ1-4
length: 12
V: TRBV7-8
CDR3: CASGREREKLFF
DNA: TGTGCCAGTGGGAGGGAAAGGGAAAAACTGTTTTTT

size: -
D: -
J: TRBJ2-6
length: 16
V: TRBV2
CDR3: CASSGSTTHGANVLTF
DNA: TGTGCCAGCAGTGGGTCTACTACTCATGGGGCCAACGTCCTGACTTTC

size: many
D: -
J: TRBJ2-2
length: 13
V: TRBV7-8
CDR3: CASSSRPTGELFF
DNA: TGTGCCAGCAGCTCACGCCCCACCGGGGAGCTGTTTTTT

size: -
D: -
J: TRBJ1-5
length: 17
V: TRBV24-1
CDR3: CATSDSTITGRNQPQHF
DNA: TGTGCCACCAGTGATTCCACGATTACGGGGCGCAATCAGCCCCAGCATTTT

size: -
D: TRBD2
J: TRBJ2-3
length: 19
V: TRBV28
CDR3: CASSSLRAGGITSTDTQYF
DNA: TGTGCCAGCAGTTCCCTCCGTGCGGGGGGGATTACTAGCACAGATACGCAGTATTTT

size: few
D: TRBD1
J: TRBJ2-3
length: 15
V: TRBV6-6
CDR3: CASNPRQGRADTQYF
DNA: TGTGCCAGCAACCCTAGACAGGGTAGGGCAGATACGCAGTATTTT

size: few
D: -
J: TRBJ2-2
length: 14
V: TRBV4-1
CDR3: CASSHGITTGELFF
DNA: TGCGCCAGCAGCCATGGAATCACCACCGGGGAGCTGTTTTTT

size: -
D: TRBD1
J: TRBJ1-1
length: 17
V: TRBV9
CDR3: CASSVGSGRGGGTEAFF
DNA: TGTGCCAGCAGCGTAGGGTCGGGTAGAGGGGGCGGCACTGAAGCTTTCTTT

size: few
D: -
J: TRBJ1-2
length: 15
V: TRBV6-2/TRBV6-3
CDR3: CASSLLRAGPDGYTF
DNA: TGTGCCAGCAGCCTACTTCGGGCAGGACCCGATGGCTACACCTTC

size: once
D: -
J: TRBJ1-1
length: 14
V: TRBV28
CDR3: CASSFQGGFSEAFF
DNA: TGTGCCAGCAGTTTCCAGGGTGGGTTTTCTGAAGCTTTCTTT

size: -
D: TRBD1
J: TRBJ2-1
length: 13
V: TRBV7-9
CDR3: CASSGDRVHEQFF
DNA: TGTGCCAGCAGCGGGGACAGGGTACATGAGCAGTTCTTC

size: many
D: -
J: TRBJ2-1
length: 15
V: TRBV7-2
CDR3: CASTPSGTTNPEQFF
DNA: TGTGCCAGCACCCCCTCAGGGACAACAAACCCGGAGCAGTTCTTC

size: -
D: TRBD2
J: TRBJ2-1
length: 13
V: TRBV20-1
CDR3: CSARGTTGNEQFF
DNA: TGCAGTGCGCGGGGGACCACCGGCAATGAGCAGTTCTTC

size: few
D: TRBD1
J: TRBJ2-1
length: 19
V: TRBV7-3
CDR3: CASSYNPRDRVNRANEQFF
DNA: TGTGCCAGCAGCTACAATCCTAGGGACAGGGTAAATAGGGCTAATGAGCAGTTCTTC

size: -
D: TRBD1
J: TRBJ2-7
length: 16
V: TRBV5-1
CDR3: CASSLGKGQPPYEQYF
DNA: TGCGCCAGCAGCCTGGGCAAGGGACAGCCTCCCTACGAGCAGTACTTC